Detailed here is one T cell receptor beta chain. This clone was detected only a few times. This receptor's antigen is unknown. There are no base qualities to consult, and no much larger clone falls within one base. This entry comes from a study of control samples from healthy donors and cancer patients (dated by TCRdb to the early 2020s). The germline V gene (reference sequence) specifies MNHEY as CDR1 and SMNVEV as CDR2. The V and J ends are trimmed by 3 bases and 2 bases, leaving 7 bases between them. Spanning cysteine to phenylalanine, the CDR3 consists of 13 amino acids. The DNA shown is the 39-base CDR3, in frame from base 1. Libraries were built with the immunoSEQ multiplex PCR assay. TCRdb retrieved this table from immuneACCESS and kept in-frame rearrangements only. Not all clones are present; in checked studies, unresolved V genes account for under half, and no reason is known for the remainder. The sample has about 130,000 clones on record, about 88% of them singletons. The ten most abundant clones make up about 3.4% of the sample.

The source is a man between 45 and 60 years old in good health. The sample taken for sequencing was blood. The V and J genes are TRBV27 and TRBJ1-2, with an unclear D gene assignment. Here the CDR3 is given as CASSFRENYGYTF. The nucleotide sequence is TGTGCCAGCAGTTTCCGGGAGAACTATGGCTACACCTTC.